The 30 T cell receptor beta chains listed next were all sequenced from one sample in a study of cytomegalovirus exposure and HLA in healthy donors (TCRdb year 2017). Receptors were amplified or captured by the immunoSEQ multiplex PCR assay. A mixture of 60 forward primers for TCR Vbeta segments and 13 reverse primers for TCR Jbeta segments was used in the multiplex PCR. This is the immuneACCESS table as TCRdb keeps it, with only in-frame sequences that have V and J called. A part of the clones is gone; compared with another copy, unresolved V genes explain less than half, and the rest is unexplained. This sample has approximately 110,000 clones in its table, and around 77% of those were observed once. Together, the top ten hold roughly 13% of the sample. The sequenced sample consisted of PBMCs. All receptors come from a woman in her thirties or forties in good health and CMV-seropositive.

The chain is built from TRBV5-1 and TRBJ1-2; perhaps TRBD1 as D (6 bases). The CDR3 is made up of 16 amino acids. CDR1 and CDR2 (germline): SGHRS, YFSETQ. V gave up 1 base and J gave up 8 bases, with 21 bases separating them. The CDR3 loop is CASSLSYRQAQGGYTF. The CDR3 coding sequence is TGCGCCAGCAGCTTGAGCTACCGACAGGCCCAAGGGGGCTACACCTTC.

The chain is built from TRBV5-4 and TRBJ2-3; D not resolved. The CDR3 loop spans 13 amino acids. CDR1 is SGHNT, CDR2 YYREEE, per germline (reference sequence). The ends were cut back, 2 bases at V and 1 base at J, with 5 bases in the middle. CDR3 DNA sequence: TGTGCCAGCAGCTTTTCTGGCACAGATACGCAGTATTTT. Its protein product is CASSFSGTDTQYF.

The chain couples TRBV19 to TRBJ2-7; 7 bases line up with TRBD2. The CDR3 length is 16 residues. The germline V gene encodes CDR1 LNHDA and CDR2 SQIVND (reference sequence). Trimming took 1 base from V and 4 from J; bases not matched to a gene: 10. In nucleotides, the CDR3 is TGTGCCAGTAGTATAGCGGGAGGCCGGGTTTGGTACGAGCAGTACTTC. It translates to CASSIAGGRVWYEQYF.

The chain recombines TRBV28 with TRBJ1-3, with D perhaps TRBD1 (5 bases). Trimming removed 5 bases from V and 7 bases from J, with 12 bases in between. Germline V lookup: CDR1 MDHEN, CDR2 SYDVKM. The CDR3 runs to 13 residues. The CDR3 DNA sequence: TGTGCCAGCAGTCCGCCGGAGGGGAACACCATATATTTT. It yields the protein CASSPPEGNTIYF.

This sequence joins TRBV15 and TRBJ2-3; 10 nucleotides align to TRBD2. This CDR3 spans 15 amino acids. Trimming cost V 2 bases and J 6 bases; bases outside gene matches: 5. CDR1 is LNHNV, CDR2 YYDKDF, per germline (reference sequence). CDR3 in DNA: TGTGCCACCAGCAGACCTCGAGCGGGGGGGGATACGCAGTATTTT. It is translated as CATSRPRAGGDTQYF.

The rearrangement uses TRBV5-1 and TRBJ2-7; no reliable D call. CDR3 length: 15 residues. CDR1 and CDR2 (germline): SGHRS, YFSETQ. With 0 bases removed from V and 1 base from J, the gap between germline ends came to 11 bases. CDR3 sequence reads: CASSLAITRSYEQYF. In nucleotides, the CDR3 is TGCGCCAGCAGCTTGGCCATAACAAGATCCTACGAGCAGTACTTC.

This rearrangement joins TRBV29-1 to TRBJ1-2, with 9 nucleotides matching TRBD1. The CDR3 has 12 amino acids. Losses at the gene ends were 6 bases for V and 6 bases for J; bases not matched to a gene: 5. Germline assignment: CDR1 SQVTM and CDR2 ANQGSEA. CDR3 coding DNA: TGCAGCGTCGTGGGACAGGGAAATGGCTACACCTTC. Its translation: CSVVGQGNGYTF.

This chain joins TRBV5-4 and TRBJ2-5, with 9 bases that match TRBD2. This CDR3 has 14 amino acids. The V gene end was trimmed by 5 bases and the J gene end by 0 bases; junction bases not matched to a gene: 2. Looked up from germline, CDR1 is SGHNT and CDR2 is YYREEE (reference sequence). CDR3: CASRRLADQETQYF. The DNA of the CDR3 is TGTGCCAGCAGACGACTAGCGGACCAAGAGACCCAGTACTTC.

The rearrangement links TRBV11-2 to TRBJ2-5, with D maybe TRBD2 (6 bases). This CDR3 has 12 residues. Per the germline V gene, CDR1 is SGHAT and CDR2 is FQNNGV. The V end was cut by 5 bases, the J end by 5 bases, with 9 bases between. CDR3 DNA: TGTGCCAGCAGCCTCACTAGCGAGACCCAGTACTTC. Translation: CASSLTSETQYF.

Here the CDR3 reads CASSLARTGELFF. The DNA of the CDR3 is TGTGCCAGCAGCTTGGCACGGACCGGGGAGCTGTTTTTT. The V gene is TRBV5-4, the J gene TRBJ2-2, with unresolved D. CDR1 and CDR2 from the germline V gene are SGHNT and YYREEE (reference sequence). V lost 0 bases, J lost 5 bases, and 5 bases lay in between. This CDR3 region has 13 residues.

CDR3 bases: TGCGCCATCGCTCGACAGGGGTCACACATTCAGTACTTC. It encodes CAIARQGSHIQYF. The chain links TRBV5-1 to TRBJ2-4; TRBD1 matches 8 bases. CDR1 and CDR2 from the germline V gene are SGHRS and YFSETQ. The CDR3 is made up of 13 amino acids. V shed 9 bases and J 8 bases; nucleotides not matched to a gene: 10.

The rearrangement joins TRBV11-2 to TRBJ1-5; possible D gene TRBD1, 5 bases. The CDR3 consists of 14 residues. Germline V CDR1 and CDR2: SGHAT, FQNNGV. Trimming stripped 4 bases from V and 6 bases from J, with 13 bases between. CDR3 residues: CASSSEGVTQPQHF. The DNA for the CDR3 is TGTGCCAGCAGCTCGGAAGGGGTTACTCAGCCCCAGCATTTT.

The rearrangement joins TRBV5-1 to TRBJ2-7; TRBD1 matches at 10 bases. CDR1 is SGHRS and CDR2 is YFSETQ in the germline V gene. Trimming at V came to 2 bases and at J to 5 bases, leaving 7 bases not matched to a gene. This CDR3 spans 15 amino acids. The CDR3 nucleotides are TGCGCCAGCAGCTTTGGACAGGGGGTATTCGACGAGCAGTACTTC. This codes for CASSFGQGVFDEQYF.

The chain has TRBV6-5 and TRBJ2-2; D is unresolved. V shed 2 bases and J shed 4 bases, with 5 bases lying between them. The CDR3 spans 13 residues. Germline-derived CDR1 and CDR2 are MNHEY and SVGAGI. CDR3 sequence: CASSYGVTGELFF. In DNA, the CDR3 is TGTGCCAGCAGTTACGGAGTCACCGGGGAGCTGTTTTTT.

This rearrangement joins TRBV6-1 to TRBJ1-5, with D unclear. Germline V gene sequence: CDR1 MNHNS, CDR2 SASEGT. The CDR3 spans 15 residues. V lost 7 bases to trimming and J lost 1 base, with 14 bases between them. The CDR3 DNA reads as TGTGCCAGCATTCTGTGGGAGACAAGCAATCAGCCCCAGCATTTT. The encoded protein is CASILWETSNQPQHF.

The rearrangement joins TRBV2 to TRBJ1-1; D unresolved. V was shortened by 4 bases and J by 4 bases, with 4 bases between the two germline ends. Germline loops: CDR1 SNHLY, CDR2 FYNNEI. The CDR3 has 11 residues. In DNA, the CDR3 is TGTGCCAGCAGTGTCCTCACTGAAGCTTTCTTT. Translation: CASSVLTEAFF.

This clone has more than one count but fewer than ten. The rearrangement links TRBV2 to TRBJ2-3; D is ambiguous. The V gene lost 0 bases and the J gene lost 6 bases, with 10 bases spanning the gap. The CDR3 spans 14 residues. Germline V lookup: CDR1 SNHLY, CDR2 FYNNEI. CDR3 nucleotides: TGTGCCAGCAGTGAAGCAGTAGTGGGCGATACGCAGTATTTT. Encoded protein: CASSEAVVGDTQYF.

The chain joins TRBV28 to TRBJ2-4; TRBD1 might be the D (5 bases). This CDR3 is built from 15 residues. V was pared by 5 bases and J by 0 bases, with 11 bases between. Germline loops: CDR1 MDHEN, CDR2 SYDVKM. In DNA form, the CDR3 reads TGTGCCAGCAGTCAGAAACAGGTAGCCAAAAACATTCAGTACTTC. This encodes CASSQKQVAKNIQYF.

The J gene is TRBJ1-4, the V gene TRBV9; TRBD1 agrees at 9 bases. The CDR3 covers 18 residues. Germline CDR1 SGDLS, CDR2 YYNGEE. V was pared by 3 bases and J by 7 bases, with 16 bases of the junction left unmatched. CDR3: CASSAETGTGRRIEKLFF. The CDR3 region has the DNA TGTGCCAGCAGCGCCGAAACCGGGACAGGGAGACGAATTGAAAAACTGTTTTTT.

This chain uses TRBV6-1 with TRBJ2-5; weak D call: TRBD1 (5 bases). The V and J ends lost 0 bases and 5 bases respectively, with 13 bases between them. Germline V lookup: CDR1 MNHNS, CDR2 SASEGT. The CDR3 has 15 residues. This CDR3 reads CASSEALDSRETQYF. The CDR3 DNA is TGTGCCAGCAGTGAAGCTCTCGACAGTAGGGAGACCCAGTACTTC.

This clone was seen just once. The chain has TRBV10-1 and TRBJ2-7; D uncertain. This CDR3 comprises 12 residues. CDR1 and CDR2 (germline): WNHNN, SYGVQD (reference sequence). The V gene lost 11 bases and the J gene lost 0 bases, with 11 bases spanning the gap. DNA of the CDR3: TGCGCCCCCCGTGAGGTCTCCTACGAGCAGTACTTC. It is translated as CAPREVSYEQYF.

The rearrangement joins TRBV6-1 to TRBJ1-2; D uncertain. The V end lost 2 bases, the J end lost 5 bases, and 9 bases lay between the germline ends. CDR1 is MNHNS and CDR2 is SASEGT in the germline V gene. The CDR3 has 13 amino acids. CDR3 sequence (DNA): TGTGCCAGCAGTGAATACGGAGGGTATGGCTACACCTTC. This gives the protein CASSEYGGYGYTF.

This clone has only a few counts. The CDR3 DNA sequence: TGTGCCAGCACCCGACAGGAGGAAGCTTTCTTT. Translating gives CASTRQEEAFF. The genes are TRBV6-6 and TRBJ1-1; the D gene is possibly TRBD1 (6 bases). Germline assignment: CDR1 MNHNY and CDR2 SVGAGI (reference sequence). The V and J ends lost 7 bases and 8 bases respectively, with 11 bases between them. CDR3 length: 11 residues.

This clone showed up just a few times. The V gene is TRBV10-2, the J gene TRBJ1-5; D is uncertain. The ends were cut back, 2 bases at V and 2 bases at J, with 16 bases in the middle. The CDR3 is 17 residues long. The germline V gene encodes CDR1 WSHSY and CDR2 SAAADI. The CDR3 nucleotides read TGCGCCAGCAGTGAGAGGTTAATTGGAGGAGGCAATCAGCCCCAGCATTTT. Amino acids: CASSERLIGGGNQPQHF.

V gene TRBV2 combines with J gene TRBJ2-7, with 10 bases that match TRBD2. Trimming cost V 1 base and J 6 bases; bases outside gene matches: 6. Germline assignment: CDR1 SNHLY and CDR2 FYNNEI. This CDR3 spans 15 amino acids. For the CDR3, the DNA is TGTGCCAGCAGTGAAGGGCTAGCGGGAGTGCGCGAGCAGTACTTC. Its protein product is CASSEGLAGVREQYF.

The J gene is TRBJ2-5, the V gene TRBV2, with 11 bases aligning to TRBD1. Germline V gene sequence: CDR1 SNHLY, CDR2 FYNNEI. CDR3 size: 14 residues. The trim removed 4 bases at V and 2 bases at J, leaving 0 bases unmatched. CDR3 loop: CASSGDRGQETQYF. The DNA of the CDR3 is TGTGCCAGCAGTGGGGACAGGGGGCAAGAGACCCAGTACTTC.

The rearrangement links TRBV10-3 to TRBJ2-3; TRBD2 aligns across 8 bases. The germline V gene encodes CDR1 ENHRY and CDR2 SYGVKD. The CDR3 runs 14 residues. With V trimmed by 10 bases and J by 4 bases, 10 bases remained unmatched. The CDR3 is CATLAVPGADTQYF. CDR3 in DNA: TGTGCCACACTAGCGGTTCCGGGGGCAGATACGCAGTATTTT.

This clone has more than one count but fewer than ten. The chain uses TRBV2 and TRBJ2-7; D is perhaps TRBD2 (5 bases). CDR1 is SNHLY and CDR2 is FYNNEI in the germline V gene. This CDR3 comprises 19 residues. V was trimmed by 7 bases and J by 3 bases, leaving 31 bases between them. CDR3 nucleotide sequence: TGTGCCAGCATCCCCCACCAGGTCGGACTCCCGGTGTTGTACTACGAGCAGTACTTC. Amino acids: CASIPHQVGLPVLYYEQYF.

The chain links TRBV7-8 to TRBJ2-7, with a tentative D call TRBD2 (5 bases). Trimming removed 5 bases from V and 9 bases from J, with 14 bases in between. Per germline, CDR1 SGHVS and CDR2 FQNEAQ. The CDR3 sequence is 12 residues long. CDR3 sequence reads: CASSPSGVGQYF. CDR3 nucleotides: TGTGCCAGCAGCCCTTCCGGGGTGGGGCAGTACTTC.

The chain couples TRBV7-9 to TRBJ2-7, with a possible D match to TRBD2 (7 bases). From germline, CDR1 is SEHNR and CDR2 FQNEAQ (reference sequence). The CDR3 totals 13 residues. The V gene lost 5 bases and the J gene lost 7 bases, with 15 bases spanning the gap. This chain's CDR3 is CASSPYGGQEQYF. For the CDR3, the DNA is TGTGCCAGCAGCCCGTACGGGGGGCAAGAGCAGTACTTC.